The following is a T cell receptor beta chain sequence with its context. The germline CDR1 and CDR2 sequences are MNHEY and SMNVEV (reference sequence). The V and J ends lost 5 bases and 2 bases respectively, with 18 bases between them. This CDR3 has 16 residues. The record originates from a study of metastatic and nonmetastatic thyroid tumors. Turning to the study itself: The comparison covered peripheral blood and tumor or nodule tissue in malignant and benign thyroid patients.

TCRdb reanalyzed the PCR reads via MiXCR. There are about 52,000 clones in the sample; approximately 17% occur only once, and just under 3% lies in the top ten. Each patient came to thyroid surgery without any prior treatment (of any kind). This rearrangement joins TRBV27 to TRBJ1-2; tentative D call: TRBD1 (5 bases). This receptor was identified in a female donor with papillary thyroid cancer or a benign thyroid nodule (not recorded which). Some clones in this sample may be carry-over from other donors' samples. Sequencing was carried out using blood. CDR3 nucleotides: TGTGCCAGCAGTCCCTTTCCGACAGTTTTAAACTATGGCTACACCTTC. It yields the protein CASSPFPTVLNYGYTF.